This is a list of T cell receptor beta chains from one sample in a study of shared clonotypes between healthy human individuals. Method: immunoSEQ multiplex PCR; TCRdb's copy keeps in-frame clones and lacks some. The sample lists 2 million to 2.5 million clones; 85% to 95% were seen once. Sequenced: naive CD4+ T cells from PBMCs. The receptors derive from a young man in good health. Some clones in this sample may be carry-over from other donors' samples. Each CDR3 is given with its conserved first and last residue. The D gene is left open where the match is weak. Some rows have no size entry. The others give once, few or many, or a class for an expanded clone.

TGCGCCAGCAGCCAACACGGGATTTACTATGGCTACACCTTC | CASSQHGIYYGYTF | TRBV4-3 | NA | NA | TRBJ1-2
TGTGCTAGTGCCTTCCACCTGGGACGGGGAGGGTACAATGAGCAGTTCTTC | CASAFHLGRGGYNEQFF | TRBV12-5 | TRBD2 | NA | TRBJ2-1
TGTGCCAGCAGTTACTCTGCCAGAAAGAGCTCCTACGAGCAGTACTTC | CASSYSARKSSYEQYF | TRBV6-6 | NA | NA | TRBJ2-7
TGTGCCACCAGCGCCCGACAGGGAAGAACGCAGTATTTT | CATSARQGRTQYF | TRBV15 | TRBD1 | NA | TRBJ2-3
TGTGCCAGCAGTTCGGAACGGTTGAACACTGAAGCTTTCTTT | CASSSERLNTEAFF | TRBV6-6 | NA | NA | TRBJ1-1
TGTGCCAGCAGCTTACAAACAGGGACGTCCTATGGCTACACCTTC | CASSLQTGTSYGYTF | TRBV5-6 | NA | NA | TRBJ1-2
TGTGCCAGCAGCCGGACGGGGAACACTGAAGCTTTCTTT | CASSRTGNTEAFF | TRBV14 | NA | NA | TRBJ1-1
TGCGCCAGCAGCCAAACTATTAGCTCGGGAACCCCTGAAGCTTTCTTT | CASSQTISSGTPEAFF | TRBV5-1 | NA | NA | TRBJ1-1
TGTGCCAGCAGCGCCCCCGCTGAAGCTTTCTTT | CASSAPAEAFF | TRBV6-1 | NA | few | TRBJ1-1
TGTGCCAGCAGTCGCGTGTCGCAGGAAACAGCCAAAAACATTCAGTACTTC | CASSRVSQETAKNIQYF | TRBV28 | NA | NA | TRBJ2-4
TGTGCCAGCAGCCGACAAGGCGGAGAGACCCAGTACTTC | CASSRQGGETQYF | TRBV6-5 | NA | NA | TRBJ2-5
TGTGCCAGCAGCTTAGCTCGAGCGCTCTCCTACGAGCAGTACTTC | CASSLARALSYEQYF | TRBV7-2 | NA | NA | TRBJ2-7
TGTGCCAGCACACCCGGGCAGGGGAGCTATGGCTACACCTTC | CASTPGQGSYGYTF | TRBV6-1 | NA | NA | TRBJ1-2
TGTGCCAGCAGTCCTCAGGATGAGCAGTTCTTC | CASSPQDEQFF | TRBV28 | NA | NA | TRBJ2-1
TGTGCCAGCAGCCCACGTTCCGGACCGGACAGGCTTTGCCTGGACGAGCAGTACTTC | CASSPRSGPDRLCLDEQYF | TRBV21-1 | NA | NA | TRBJ2-7
TGTGCCAGCAGGTCGGGACAGAAGGAAGCTTTCTTT | CASRSGQKEAFF | TRBV6-6 | TRBD1 | NA | TRBJ1-1
TGTGCCATCAGTGACCAAGCGGCCCAGCCCCAGCATTTT | CAISDQAAQPQHF | TRBV10-3 | NA | NA | TRBJ1-5
TGCGCCAGCAGTCAAAGCGGGCACACAGATACGCAGTATTTT | CASSQSGHTDTQYF | TRBV5-1 | NA | once | TRBJ2-3
TGCGCCAGCAGTCGGCTACCCTGGGGTGAGCAGTTCTTC | CASSRLPWGEQFF | TRBV4-1 | NA | NA | TRBJ2-1
TGTGCCACCAGCAGGGAGACACCCTTCGATAAACTTGGAAGTCAGCCCCAGCATTTT | CATSRETPFDKLGSQPQHF | TRBV15 | NA | NA | TRBJ1-5
TGTGCCAGCAGCCCACTGGCGGGAATTGGCTACACCTTC | CASSPLAGIGYTF | TRBV7-2 | NA | NA | TRBJ1-2
TGTGCCAGCTCACCACGGCGGCTACTCTCTGGGGCCAACGTCCTGACTTTC | CASSPRRLLSGANVLTF | TRBV18 | NA | NA | TRBJ2-6
TGTGCCAGCAGCTTAGGTGGGGGGACGTATTCACCCCTCCACTTT | CASSLGGGTYSPLHF | TRBV7-3 | NA | NA | TRBJ1-6
TGTGCCAGCAGGCCACAGGAGAACACTGAAGCTTTCTTT | CASRPQENTEAFF | TRBV27 | NA | NA | TRBJ1-1
TGTGCCAGCAGATTTCTAGATATTGGTGCCGGGGAGCTGTTTTTT | CASRFLDIGAGELFF | TRBV11-2 | NA | NA | TRBJ2-2
TGTGCCAGCAGCCTTGGTGGGACAGGGGGCGACGAGCAGTACTTC | CASSLGGTGGDEQYF | TRBV7-2 | TRBD1 | NA | TRBJ2-7
TGTGCCAGCAGCTTGGGGCAGGGACGGGGCTACACCTTC | CASSLGQGRGYTF | TRBV5-6 | NA | NA | TRBJ1-2
TGTGCCAGCAGCTCCAACAGGGGGCGCGGGGAAAAACTGTTTTTT | CASSSNRGRGEKLFF | TRBV7-9 | TRBD1 | NA | TRBJ1-4
TGCAGCGTTGAGGCGTGGGTCTTC | CSVEAWVF | TRBV29-1 | NA | NA | TRBJ2-1